This paragraph covers one T cell receptor beta chain sequence. The data belong to a study of blood T cell repertoires in COVID-19. Across the whole study: In each case, the material was cDNA or gDNA derived from T cells, B-cell-depleted T cells, or PBMCs.

As processed by the authors: Nucleated cell number was recorded as an estimate derived from reference gene primer amplification. Sequencing used immunoSEQ multiplex PCR; TCRdb keeps in-frame clones, though not all of them. V and J calls and clone size follow that table, whereas D and trimming were derived from the DNA. The repertoire includes about 76,000 clones, roughly 80% of them detected once, and roughly 12% sits in the top ten. J gave up 5 bases and V 2 bases, and 10 bases lay outside the gene matches. The CDR3 sequence is 18 residues long. Germline V gene sequence: CDR1 SGHRS, CDR2 YFSETQ. The V gene is TRBV5-1, the J gene TRBJ2-3; 14 positions match TRBD2. Sequencing used peripheral blood. This TCR came from a human donor in a cohort sampled during active COVID-19. In DNA, the CDR3 is TGCGCCAGCAGCTTACCACGACTAGCGGGAGGGCCGGGAGATACGCAGTATTTT. As protein: CASSLPRLAGGPGDTQYF.